The present T cell receptor (beta chain) was sequenced within a study of shared clonotypes between healthy human individuals. As for the study in general: Three plates each covered CD4 naive and memory; CD8 naive two, CD8 memory one.

The data were produced by immunoSEQ multiplex PCR, yet TCRdb's version contains in-frame clones alone and is incomplete. The sample records fewer than 1.6 million clones, 98% being singletons. Comments on this clone: Its target is unknown. A junction boundary mismatches the germline segment, possibly from a read error.

The CDR3 runs to 14 residues. Germline assignment: CDR1 KGHSH and CDR2 LQKENI. Study-wide points: Sorted-subset samples were not fully sequenced, rarefaction indicated.

The rearrangement links TRBV18 to TRBJ2-4; TRBD1 matches at 8 bases. The sequence came from a young man in good health. Sequencing used naive CD4+ T cells sorted from blood. Subset given: CD45RA+ positively selected. In nucleotides, the CDR3 is TGTGCCAGCTCACCACTTGCCCAAGGACAGGGACCTGACTTC. Its translation: CASSPLAQGQGPDF.